This T cell receptor beta chain comes out of a study of T cells expressing NK-cell markers. For the study at large: Sorted CD3+CD56-NKG2C+, CD3+CD56+NKG2C- and CD3+CD56+NKG2C+ T cells were the source of the TCR beta repertoires. There were seven HCMV-seropositive donors and one seronegative donor among the eight sequenced.

Germline-derived CDR1 and CDR2 are SGHNT and YENEEA. This CDR3 has 16 amino acids. For each CDR3 protein, TCRdb gives one entry from its re-call of the 5' RACE reads, without DNA. The sample includes about 390,000 distinct CDR3 sequences. This clonotype originated in a woman in her 50s in good health. Material for sequencing was blood T cells: a sorted CD56 or NKG2C T cell subset, CD4+ or CD8+ T cells, or bulk PBMC T cells (not recorded which). This rearrangement joins TRBV11-3 to TRBJ2-3; without DNA, the TCRdb call of TRBD2 cannot be checked. The CDR3 loop is CASSFSNGGLGDTQYF. The full variable domain, with the rest looked up from reference TRBV11-3 and TRBJ2-3, is EAGVVQSPRYKIIEKKQPVAFWCNPISGHNTLYWYLQNLGQGPELLIRYENEEAVDDSQLPKDRFSAERLKGVDSTLKIQPAELGDSAVYLCASSFSNGGLGDTQYFGPGTRLTVL.